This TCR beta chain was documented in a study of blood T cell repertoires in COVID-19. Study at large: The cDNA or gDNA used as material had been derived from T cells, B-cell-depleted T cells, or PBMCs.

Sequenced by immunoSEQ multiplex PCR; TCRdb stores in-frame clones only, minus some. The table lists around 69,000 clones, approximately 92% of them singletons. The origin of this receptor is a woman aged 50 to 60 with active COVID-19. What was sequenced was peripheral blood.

The CDR3 here is CAYTGYDEQYF. The CDR3 DNA is TGTGCCTACACAGGGTACGACGAGCAGTACTTC. The chain links TRBV30 to TRBJ2-7; D possibly corresponds to TRBD1 (6 bases). This CDR3 has 11 amino acids. The germline gives CDR1 GTSNPN, CDR2 SVGIG (reference sequence). Trimming took 7 bases from V and 5 from J, leaving 12 bases between them.